Included here is one TCR beta chain sequence, with context. Antigen: not known. Vbeta (60) and Jbeta (13) primers were used in the PCR. Sequencing used immunoSEQ multiplex PCR; TCRdb keeps in-frame clones, though not all of them. The sample consists of about 160,000 clones, under 90% of them appearing once. The data were taken from a study of cytomegalovirus exposure and HLA in healthy donors. Study as a whole: Tens of millions of unique TCR sequences came from HLA-typed donors in an early release.

General study points: In a later analysis, at a false discovery rate of 0.05, 16,951 TCR beta sequences matched HLA alleles. Whilst most TCR sequences proved rare, a subset of public TCRs occurred across many donors.

Germline lookup yields CDR1 SGHRS and CDR2 YFSETQ. V shed 4 bases and J 3 bases; nucleotides not matched to a gene: 8. This CDR3 spans 15 amino acids. The sequenced material came from PBMCs. The chain employs TRBV5-1 and TRBJ1-1; TRBD1 matches 8 bases. The TCR was taken from a man aged 30 to 39 in good health and CMV-seronegative. CDR3 bases: TGCGCCAGCAGCGTCAGGACAGGGAGGGACACTGAAGCTTTCTTT. It encodes CASSVRTGRDTEAFF.